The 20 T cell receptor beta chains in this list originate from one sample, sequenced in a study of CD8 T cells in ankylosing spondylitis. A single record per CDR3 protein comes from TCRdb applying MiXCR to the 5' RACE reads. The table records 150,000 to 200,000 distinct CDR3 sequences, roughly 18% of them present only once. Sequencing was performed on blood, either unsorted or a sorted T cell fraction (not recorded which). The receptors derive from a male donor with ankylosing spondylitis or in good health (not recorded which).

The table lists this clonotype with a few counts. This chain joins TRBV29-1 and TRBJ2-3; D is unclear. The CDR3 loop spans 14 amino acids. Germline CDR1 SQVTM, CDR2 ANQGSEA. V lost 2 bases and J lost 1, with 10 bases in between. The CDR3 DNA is TGCAGCGTTGAAACAGACCTTGGCACAGATACGCAGTATTTT. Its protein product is CSVETDLGTDTQYF.

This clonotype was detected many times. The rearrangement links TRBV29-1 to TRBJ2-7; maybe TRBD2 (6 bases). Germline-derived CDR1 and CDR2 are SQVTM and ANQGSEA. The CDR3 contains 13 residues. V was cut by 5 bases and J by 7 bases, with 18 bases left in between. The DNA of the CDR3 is TGCAGCGTTCGACGGGAGCCACTGGGGGAGCAGTACTTC. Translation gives CSVRREPLGEQYF.

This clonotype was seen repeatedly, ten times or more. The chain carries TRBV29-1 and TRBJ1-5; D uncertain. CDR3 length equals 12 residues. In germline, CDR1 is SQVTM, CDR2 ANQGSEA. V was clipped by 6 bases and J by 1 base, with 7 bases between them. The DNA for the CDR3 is TGCAGCGTGAAAGGCAGCAATCAGCCCCAGCATTTT. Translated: CSVKGSNQPQHF.

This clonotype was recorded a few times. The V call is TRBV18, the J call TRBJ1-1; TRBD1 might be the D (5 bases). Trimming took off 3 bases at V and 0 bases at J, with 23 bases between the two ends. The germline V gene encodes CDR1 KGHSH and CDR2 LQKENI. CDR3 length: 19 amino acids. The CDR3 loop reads CASSPTSGGERIMNTEAFF. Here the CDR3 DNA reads TGTGCCAGCTCACCTACGTCCGGGGGGGAGAGGATCATGAACACTGAAGCTTTCTTT.

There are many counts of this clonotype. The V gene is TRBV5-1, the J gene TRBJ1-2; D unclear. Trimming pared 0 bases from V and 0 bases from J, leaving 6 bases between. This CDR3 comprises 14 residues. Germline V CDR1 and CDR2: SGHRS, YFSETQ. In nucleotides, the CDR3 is TGCGCCAGCAGCTTGGGCGGTACTAACTATGGCTACACCTTC. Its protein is CASSLGGTNYGYTF. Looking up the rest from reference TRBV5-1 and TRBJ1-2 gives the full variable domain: KAGVTQTPRYLIKTRGQQVTLSCSPISGHRSVSWYQQTPGQGLQFLFEYFSETQRNKGNFPGRFSGRQFSNSRSEMNVSTLELGDSALYLCASSLGGTNYGYTFGSGTRLTVV.

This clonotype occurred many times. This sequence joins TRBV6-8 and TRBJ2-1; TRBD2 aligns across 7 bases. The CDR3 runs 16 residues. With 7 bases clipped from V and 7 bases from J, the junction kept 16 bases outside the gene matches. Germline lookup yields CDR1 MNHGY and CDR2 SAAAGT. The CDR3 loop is CASTERNRDYMNEQFF. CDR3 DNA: TGTGCCAGCACTGAAAGGAATCGGGACTATATGAATGAGCAGTTCTTC.

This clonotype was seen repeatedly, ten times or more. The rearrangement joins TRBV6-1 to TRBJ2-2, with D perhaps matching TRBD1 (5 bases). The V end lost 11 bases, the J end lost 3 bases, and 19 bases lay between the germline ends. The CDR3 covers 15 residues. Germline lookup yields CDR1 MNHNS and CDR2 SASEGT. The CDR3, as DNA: TGTGCCTCCAGCAGGGATTGGTCGGACACCGGGGAGCTGTTTTTT. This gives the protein CASSRDWSDTGELFF.

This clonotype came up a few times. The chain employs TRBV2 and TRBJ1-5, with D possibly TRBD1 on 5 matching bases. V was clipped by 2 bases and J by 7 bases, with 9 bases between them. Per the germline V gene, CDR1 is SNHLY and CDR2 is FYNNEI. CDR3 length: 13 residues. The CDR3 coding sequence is TGTGCCAGCAGTGAACGGGACGTGCAGCCCCAGCATTTT. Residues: CASSERDVQPQHF.

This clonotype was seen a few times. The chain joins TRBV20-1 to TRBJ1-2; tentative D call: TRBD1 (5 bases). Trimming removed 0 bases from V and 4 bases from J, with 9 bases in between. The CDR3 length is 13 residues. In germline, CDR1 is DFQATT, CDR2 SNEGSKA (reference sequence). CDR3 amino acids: CSARDPGGYGYTF. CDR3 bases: TGCAGTGCTAGAGATCCGGGGGGCTATGGCTACACCTTC.

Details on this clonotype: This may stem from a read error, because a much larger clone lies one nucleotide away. CDR3 residues: CASSLVLLAEGETQYF. In nucleotides, the CDR3 is TGTGCCAGCAGCTTAGTCCTTCTAGCAGAGGGAGAGACCCAGTACTTC. The rearrangement joins TRBV7-8 to TRBJ2-5; possible D gene TRBD2, 5 bases. The CDR3 has 16 residues. Per the germline V gene, CDR1 is SGHVS and CDR2 is FQNEAQ. V lost 1 base, J lost 4 bases, and 16 bases lay in between.

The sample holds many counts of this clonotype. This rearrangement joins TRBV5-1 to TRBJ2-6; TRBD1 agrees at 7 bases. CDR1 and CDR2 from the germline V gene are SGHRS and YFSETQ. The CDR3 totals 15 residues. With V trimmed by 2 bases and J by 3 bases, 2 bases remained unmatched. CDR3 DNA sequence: TGCGCCAGCAGCTTACAGGGGAGTGGGGCCAACGTCCTGACTTTC. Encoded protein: CASSLQGSGANVLTF.

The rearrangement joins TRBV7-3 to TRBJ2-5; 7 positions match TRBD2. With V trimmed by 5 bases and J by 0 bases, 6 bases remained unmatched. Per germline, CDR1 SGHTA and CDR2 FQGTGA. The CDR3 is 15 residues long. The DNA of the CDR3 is TGTGCCAGCAGCAGAAGCGGGACGTACCAAGAGACCCAGTACTTC. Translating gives CASSRSGTYQETQYF.

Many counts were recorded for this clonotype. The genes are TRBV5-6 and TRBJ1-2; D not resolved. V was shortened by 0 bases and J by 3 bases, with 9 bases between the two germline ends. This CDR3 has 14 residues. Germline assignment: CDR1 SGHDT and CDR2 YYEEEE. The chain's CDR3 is CASSLGRNYYGYTF. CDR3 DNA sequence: TGTGCCAGCAGCTTGGGCAGAAACTACTATGGCTACACCTTC.

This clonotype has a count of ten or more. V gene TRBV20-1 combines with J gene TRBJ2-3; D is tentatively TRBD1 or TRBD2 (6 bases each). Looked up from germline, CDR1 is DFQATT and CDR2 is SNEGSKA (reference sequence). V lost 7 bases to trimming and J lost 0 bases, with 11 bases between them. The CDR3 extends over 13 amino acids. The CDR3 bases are TGCAGTGGCGGGACATCTAGCACAGATACGCAGTATTTT. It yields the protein CSGGTSSTDTQYF.

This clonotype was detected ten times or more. CDR3 in DNA: TGTGCCAGCAGTAGTGGATGGGCTGAAGCTTTCTTT. Protein: CASSSGWAEAFF. The J gene is TRBJ1-1, the V gene TRBV6-6; D is unresolved. The CDR3 is made up of 12 amino acids. Germline V gene lookup returns CDR1 MNHNY and CDR2 SVGAGI (reference sequence). The V end lost 5 bases, the J end lost 6 bases, and 10 bases lay between the germline ends.

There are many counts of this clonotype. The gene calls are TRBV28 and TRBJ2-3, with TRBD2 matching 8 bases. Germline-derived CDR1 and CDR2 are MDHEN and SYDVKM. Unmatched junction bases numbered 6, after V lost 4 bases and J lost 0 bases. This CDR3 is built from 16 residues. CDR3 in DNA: TGTGCCAGCAGTTCCCCCCGGGGGGGGAGCACAGATACGCAGTATTTT. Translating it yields CASSSPRGGSTDTQYF.

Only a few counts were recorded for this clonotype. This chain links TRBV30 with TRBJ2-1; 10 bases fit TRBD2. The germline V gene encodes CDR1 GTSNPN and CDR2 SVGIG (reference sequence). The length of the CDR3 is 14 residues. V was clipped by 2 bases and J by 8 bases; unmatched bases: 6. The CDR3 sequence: CAWSKLAGADEQFF. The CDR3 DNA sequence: TGTGCCTGGAGTAAGCTAGCGGGAGCTGATGAGCAGTTCTTC.

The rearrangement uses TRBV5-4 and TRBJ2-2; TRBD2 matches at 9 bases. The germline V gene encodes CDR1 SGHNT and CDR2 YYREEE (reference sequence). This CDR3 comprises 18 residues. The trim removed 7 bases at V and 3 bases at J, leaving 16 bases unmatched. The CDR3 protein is CASAENYMTSGYTGELFF. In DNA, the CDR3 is TGTGCCAGCGCCGAAAATTATATGACTAGCGGTTACACCGGGGAGCTGTTTTTT.

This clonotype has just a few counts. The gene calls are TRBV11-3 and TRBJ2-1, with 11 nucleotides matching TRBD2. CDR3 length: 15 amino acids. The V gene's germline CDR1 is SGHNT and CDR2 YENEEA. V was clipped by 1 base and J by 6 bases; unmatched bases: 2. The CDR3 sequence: CASSLVLAGVNEQFF. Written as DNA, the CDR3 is TGTGCCAGCAGCTTAGTACTAGCGGGAGTCAATGAGCAGTTCTTC.

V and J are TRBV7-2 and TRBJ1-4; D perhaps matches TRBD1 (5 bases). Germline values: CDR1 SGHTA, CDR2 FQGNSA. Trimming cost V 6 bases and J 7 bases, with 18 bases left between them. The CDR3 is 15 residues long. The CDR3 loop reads CASRRFGGVGEKLFF. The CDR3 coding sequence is TGTGCCAGCAGACGTTTCGGGGGTGTCGGTGAAAAACTGTTTTTT.